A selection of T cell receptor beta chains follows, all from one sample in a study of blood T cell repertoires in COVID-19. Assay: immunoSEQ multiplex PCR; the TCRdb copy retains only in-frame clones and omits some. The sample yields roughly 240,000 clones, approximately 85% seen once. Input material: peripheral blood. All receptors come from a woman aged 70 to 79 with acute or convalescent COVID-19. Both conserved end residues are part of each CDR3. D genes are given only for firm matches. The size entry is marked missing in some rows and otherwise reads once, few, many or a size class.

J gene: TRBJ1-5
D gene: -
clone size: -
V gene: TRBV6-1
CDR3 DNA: TGTGCCAGCAGTGAACTTGGAGGTAATCAGCCCCAGCATTTT
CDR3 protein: CASSELGGNQPQHF

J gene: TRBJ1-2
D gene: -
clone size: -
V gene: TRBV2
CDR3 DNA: TGTGCCAGCAGTCGGCAAGGAGGTGATGGGAGGTATGGCTACACCTTC
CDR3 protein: CASSRQGGDGRYGYTF

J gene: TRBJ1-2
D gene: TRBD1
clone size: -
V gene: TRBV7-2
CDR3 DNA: TGTGCCAGCAGCTTAACTAGACAGGGTTGGGTCTACACCTTC
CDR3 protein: CASSLTRQGWVYTF

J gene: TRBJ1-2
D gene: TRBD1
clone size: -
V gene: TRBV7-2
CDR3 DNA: TGTGCCAGCAGCTTAGCGGGACAGAGAGGCTACACCTTC
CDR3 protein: CASSLAGQRGYTF

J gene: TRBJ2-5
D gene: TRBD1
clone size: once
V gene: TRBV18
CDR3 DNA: TGTGCCAGCTCACAGGGGACAGGCCAAGAGACCCAGTACTTC
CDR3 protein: CASSQGTGQETQYF

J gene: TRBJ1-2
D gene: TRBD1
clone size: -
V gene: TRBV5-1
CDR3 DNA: TGCGCCAGCAGCTTAGAGGGGGCGGACTATGGCTACACCTTC
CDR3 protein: CASSLEGADYGYTF

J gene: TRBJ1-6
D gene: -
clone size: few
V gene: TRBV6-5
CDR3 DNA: TGTGCCAGCAATCGAGGGAATTCACCCCTCCACTTT
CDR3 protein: CASNRGNSPLHF

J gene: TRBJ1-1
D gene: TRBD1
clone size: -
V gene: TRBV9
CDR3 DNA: TGTGCCAGCAGCCCAGACAGGGGTTTCACTGAAGCTTTCTTT
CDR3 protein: CASSPDRGFTEAFF

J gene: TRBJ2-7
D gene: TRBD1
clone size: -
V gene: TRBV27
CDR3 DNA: TGTGCCAGCAGTTCCCGGACAGGCTACGAGCAGTACTTC
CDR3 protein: CASSSRTGYEQYF

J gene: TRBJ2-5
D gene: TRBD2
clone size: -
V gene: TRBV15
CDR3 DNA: TGTGCCACCAGCAGATTACTAGCGTCCGAGACCCAGTACTTC
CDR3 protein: CATSRLLASETQYF

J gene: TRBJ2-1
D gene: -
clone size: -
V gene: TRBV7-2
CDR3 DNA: TGTGCCAGCAGCTCCGGTAACCCCTACAATGAGCAGTTCTTC
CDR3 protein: CASSSGNPYNEQFF

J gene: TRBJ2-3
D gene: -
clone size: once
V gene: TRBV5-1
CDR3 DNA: TGCGCCAGCAATAACAGGGCCCGCACAGATACGCAGTATTTT
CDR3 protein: CASNNRARTDTQYF

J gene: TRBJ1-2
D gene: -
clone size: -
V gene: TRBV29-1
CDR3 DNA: TGCAGCGTTGAAGAGTCGAGGTACACCTTC
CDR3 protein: CSVEESRYTF

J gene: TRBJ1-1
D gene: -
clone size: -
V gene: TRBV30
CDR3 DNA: TGTGCCTGCCATGGGGGGGGAGGAATCACTGAAGCTTTCTTT
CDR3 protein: CACHGGGGITEAFF

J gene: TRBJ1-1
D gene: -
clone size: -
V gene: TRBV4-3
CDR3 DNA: TGCGCCAGCAGCCAAGGAAAAGCGAAGGACACTGAAGCTTTCTTT
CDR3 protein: CASSQGKAKDTEAFF

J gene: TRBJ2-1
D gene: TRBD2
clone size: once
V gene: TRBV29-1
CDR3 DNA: TGCAGCGTCCCTTTAGCGGGGGCATTGGGAAATGAGCAGTTCTTC
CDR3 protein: CSVPLAGALGNEQFF

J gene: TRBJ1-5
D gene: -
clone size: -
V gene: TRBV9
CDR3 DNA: TGTGCCAGCAGCGTAGAGTCGGGTCAGCCCCAGCATTTT
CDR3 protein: CASSVESGQPQHF

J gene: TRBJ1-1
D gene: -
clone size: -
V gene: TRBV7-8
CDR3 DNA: TGTGCCAGCAGCTTTAGGGGTAGAAGCACTGAAGCTTTCTTT
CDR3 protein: CASSFRGRSTEAFF

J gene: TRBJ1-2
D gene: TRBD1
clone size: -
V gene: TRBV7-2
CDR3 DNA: TGTGCCAGCAGCTTATGGACAGGGGAAAACTATGGCTACACCTTC
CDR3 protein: CASSLWTGENYGYTF

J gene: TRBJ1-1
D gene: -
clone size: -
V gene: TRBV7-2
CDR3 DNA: TGTGCCAGCAGCTGGCGACAGACTGAAGCTTTCTTT
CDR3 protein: CASSWRQTEAFF

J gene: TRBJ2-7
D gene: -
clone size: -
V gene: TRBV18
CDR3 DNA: TGTGCCAGCTCTTCCGGGGCCTACGAGCAGTACTTC
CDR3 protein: CASSSGAYEQYF

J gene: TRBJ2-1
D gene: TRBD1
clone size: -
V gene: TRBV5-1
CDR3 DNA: TGCGCCAGCAGCTTGGATGGGACAGTCTACAATGAGCAGTTCTTC
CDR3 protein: CASSLDGTVYNEQFF

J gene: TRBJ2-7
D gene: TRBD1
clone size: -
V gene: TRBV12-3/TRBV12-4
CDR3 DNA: TGTGCCAGCAGCCCGACAGGGGGTGAGCAGTACTTC
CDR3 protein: CASSPTGGEQYF

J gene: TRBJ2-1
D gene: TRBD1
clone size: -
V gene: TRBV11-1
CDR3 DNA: TGTGCCAGCAGCTTATACAGACAGGGGAATGAGCAGTTCTTC
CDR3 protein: CASSLYRQGNEQFF

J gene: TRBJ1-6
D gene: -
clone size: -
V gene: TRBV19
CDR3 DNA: TGTGCCAGTAGTACCCTCGCCAGCTCCTATAATTCACCCCTCCACTTT
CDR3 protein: CASSTLASSYNSPLHF

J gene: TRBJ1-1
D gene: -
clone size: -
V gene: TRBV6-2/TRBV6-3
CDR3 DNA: TGTGCCAGCAGTTATGGGGGGGGCTGGGGCACTGAAGCTTTCTTT
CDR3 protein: CASSYGGGWGTEAFF

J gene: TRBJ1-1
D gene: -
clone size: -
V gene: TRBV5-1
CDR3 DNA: TGCGCCAGCAGCACCCAGCAGGGCACTGAAGCTTTCTTT
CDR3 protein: CASSTQQGTEAFF

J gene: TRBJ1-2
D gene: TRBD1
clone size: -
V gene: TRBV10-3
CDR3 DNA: TGTGCCATCAGTCTCTTTGGGACAGGGGACTATGGCTACACCTTC
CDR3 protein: CAISLFGTGDYGYTF

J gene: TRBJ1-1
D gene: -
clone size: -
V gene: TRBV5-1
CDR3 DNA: TGCGCCAGCAGCCCCCCCACCCAGGGCGCTGAAGCTTTCTTT
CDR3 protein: CASSPPTQGAEAFF

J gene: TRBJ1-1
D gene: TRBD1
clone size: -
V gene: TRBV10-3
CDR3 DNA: TGTGCCATCAGTGGGACAGGGGGGTCCGAAGCTTTCTTT
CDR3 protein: CAISGTGGSEAFF

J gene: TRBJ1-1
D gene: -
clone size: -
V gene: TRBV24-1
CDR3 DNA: TGTGCCACCAGGGGCGAAGGCACTGAAGCTTTCTTT
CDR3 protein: CATRGEGTEAFF

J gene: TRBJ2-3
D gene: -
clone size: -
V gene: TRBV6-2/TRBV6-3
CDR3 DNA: TGTGCCAGCAGATACGGACTACCCCTAAGCACAGATACGCAGTATTTT
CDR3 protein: CASRYGLPLSTDTQYF

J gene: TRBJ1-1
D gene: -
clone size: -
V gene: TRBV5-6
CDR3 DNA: TGTGCCAGCAGCTTGATACCGCAGGGCAACACTGAAGCTTTCTTT
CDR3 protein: CASSLIPQGNTEAFF

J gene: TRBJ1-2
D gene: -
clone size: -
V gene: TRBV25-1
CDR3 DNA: TGTGCCAGCAGCGGACCGGGGGGCTACACCTTC
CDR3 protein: CASSGPGGYTF